A selection of T cell receptor beta chains follows, all from one sample in a study of CD8 T cells in Susac syndrome. TCRdb reprocessed the immunoSEQ multiplex PCR reads via MiXCR and lists one record per CDR3 protein. The repertoire holds about 110,000 distinct CDR3 sequences, with approximately 94% as singletons. Sequencing was carried out using CD8+ T cells from PBMCs. All receptors come from a human donor with Susac syndrome. The CDR3 runs from the conserved cysteine through the conserved F or W. A D gene is named only where the DNA matches it firmly. Not all rows give a size; the values are once, few, many and, for expanded clones, a class.

clone_size: once
v_call: TRBV25-1
d_call: TRBD2
j_call: TRBJ2-3
cdr3_aa: CASRPSGTDTQYF
cdr3_nt: TGTGCCAGCAGACCTAGCGGGACAGATACGCAGTATTTT

clone_size: NA
v_call: TRBV20-1
d_call: TRBD1
j_call: TRBJ1-5
cdr3_aa: CSARDRPGQAKYSNQPQHF
cdr3_nt: TGCAGTGCTAGAGATCGCCCGGGACAGGCGAAATATAGCAATCAGCCCCAGCATTTT

clone_size: NA
v_call: TRBV11-2
d_call: TRBD1
j_call: TRBJ1-6
cdr3_aa: CASSPSPRTGGNSPLHF
cdr3_nt: TGTGCCAGCAGCCCCTCCCCCAGGACAGGGGGCAATTCACCCCTCCACTTT

clone_size: NA
v_call: TRBV4-1
d_call: NA
j_call: TRBJ2-7
cdr3_aa: CASSRGAPVDEQYF
cdr3_nt: TGCGCCAGCAGCCGTGGAGCTCCTGTAGACGAGCAGTACTTC

clone_size: NA
v_call: TRBV20-1
d_call: NA
j_call: TRBJ1-5
cdr3_aa: CSARVGGQGSNQPQHF
cdr3_nt: TGCAGTGCTAGAGTGGGGGGGCAGGGTAGCAATCAGCCCCAGCATTTT

clone_size: NA
v_call: TRBV5-4
d_call: NA
j_call: TRBJ1-2
cdr3_aa: CASSSLTKPNYGYTF
cdr3_nt: TGTGCCAGCAGCTCCTTGACAAAACCTAACTATGGCTACACCTTC

clone_size: NA
v_call: TRBV14
d_call: NA
j_call: TRBJ2-7
cdr3_aa: CASSRPFSPYEQYF
cdr3_nt: TGTGCCAGCAGCCGTCCTTTTTCTCCCTACGAGCAGTACTTC

clone_size: NA
v_call: TRBV29-1
d_call: NA
j_call: TRBJ2-5
cdr3_aa: CSVDGGGPQETQYF
cdr3_nt: TGCAGCGTTGATGGAGGGGGGCCACAAGAGACCCAGTACTTC

clone_size: NA
v_call: TRBV27
d_call: NA
j_call: TRBJ1-2
cdr3_aa: CASRNGRGYTF
cdr3_nt: TGTGCCAGCAGGAACGGACGCGGCTACACCTTC

clone_size: once
v_call: TRBV3-1
d_call: TRBD2
j_call: TRBJ2-3
cdr3_aa: CASSHRAGMRTDTQYF
cdr3_nt: TGTGCCAGCAGCCACCGAGCGGGGATGCGGACAGATACGCAGTATTTT

clone_size: NA
v_call: TRBV9
d_call: NA
j_call: TRBJ2-1
cdr3_aa: CASSVGVRDFYYNEQFF
cdr3_nt: TGTGCCAGCAGCGTAGGAGTCAGGGACTTCTACTACAATGAGCAGTTCTTC

clone_size: NA
v_call: TRBV20-1
d_call: NA
j_call: TRBJ1-2
cdr3_aa: CSAPGAFTDGYTF
cdr3_nt: TGCAGTGCTCCTGGGGCATTTACAGATGGCTACACCTTC

clone_size: once
v_call: TRBV7-6
d_call: TRBD1
j_call: TRBJ2-7
cdr3_aa: CASSLETGGLYEQYF
cdr3_nt: TGTGCCAGCAGCTTAGAGACAGGGGGCTTATACGAGCAGTACTTC

clone_size: NA
v_call: TRBV7-9
d_call: NA
j_call: TRBJ2-2
cdr3_aa: CASSFSSGELFF
cdr3_nt: TGTGCCAGCAGCTTCTCGTCCGGGGAGCTGTTTTTT

clone_size: NA
v_call: TRBV12-3/TRBV12-4
d_call: NA
j_call: TRBJ2-1
cdr3_aa: CASTKGYNEQFF
cdr3_nt: TGTGCCAGCACCAAGGGATACAATGAGCAGTTCTTC

clone_size: once
v_call: TRBV12-3/TRBV12-4
d_call: TRBD1
j_call: TRBJ1-2
cdr3_aa: CASSGGTDYGYTF
cdr3_nt: TGTGCCAGCAGTGGAGGGACAGACTATGGCTACACCTTC

clone_size: NA
v_call: TRBV12-5
d_call: TRBD1
j_call: TRBJ1-5
cdr3_aa: CASGSDRGGNQPQHF
cdr3_nt: TGTGCTAGTGGTTCGGACAGGGGAGGCAATCAGCCCCAGCATTTT

clone_size: NA
v_call: TRBV20-1
d_call: NA
j_call: TRBJ1-5
cdr3_aa: CSATGSNQPQHF
cdr3_nt: TGCAGTGCTACAGGGAGCAATCAGCCCCAGCATTTT

clone_size: once
v_call: TRBV5-1
d_call: NA
j_call: TRBJ2-2
cdr3_aa: CASSLVTGPNTGELFF
cdr3_nt: TGCGCCAGCAGCTTGGTGACAGGCCCGAACACCGGGGAGCTGTTTTTT

clone_size: NA
v_call: TRBV12-3/TRBV12-4
d_call: NA
j_call: TRBJ1-1
cdr3_aa: CASSLGGQTEMNTEAFF
cdr3_nt: TGTGCCAGCAGTTTAGGTGGGCAAACTGAGATGAACACTGAAGCTTTCTTT

clone_size: NA
v_call: TRBV27
d_call: NA
j_call: TRBJ1-2
cdr3_aa: CASSLTGTTNYGYTF
cdr3_nt: TGTGCCAGCAGTTTAACCGGGACAACTAACTATGGCTACACCTTC

clone_size: NA
v_call: TRBV2
d_call: TRBD1
j_call: TRBJ1-2
cdr3_aa: CASMPGGAAGGYTF
cdr3_nt: TGTGCCAGCATGCCAGGGGGGGCAGCAGGAGGCTACACCTTC

clone_size: NA
v_call: TRBV9
d_call: TRBD2
j_call: TRBJ2-1
cdr3_aa: CASGLGAGGPGNEQFF
cdr3_nt: TGTGCCAGCGGGCTGGGCGCGGGGGGACCCGGCAATGAGCAGTTCTTC

clone_size: NA
v_call: TRBV6-5
d_call: TRBD1
j_call: TRBJ2-5
cdr3_aa: CASSTGTGLETQYF
cdr3_nt: TGTGCCAGCAGTACCGGGACAGGGCTAGAGACCCAGTACTTC

clone_size: NA
v_call: TRBV24-1
d_call: TRBD1
j_call: TRBJ2-3
cdr3_aa: CATSPTGGGEDTQYF
cdr3_nt: TGTGCCACCAGTCCTACAGGGGGCGGTGAAGATACGCAGTATTTT

clone_size: NA
v_call: TRBV10-2
d_call: NA
j_call: TRBJ2-5
cdr3_aa: CASSEWGETQYF
cdr3_nt: TGCGCCAGCAGTGAGTGGGGGGAGACCCAGTACTTC

clone_size: NA
v_call: TRBV9
d_call: NA
j_call: TRBJ2-5
cdr3_aa: CASSVAGTAQETQYF
cdr3_nt: TGTGCCAGCAGCGTAGCGGGGACCGCCCAAGAGACCCAGTACTTC

clone_size: NA
v_call: TRBV7-8
d_call: NA
j_call: TRBJ2-7
cdr3_aa: CASSFDRRSYEQYF
cdr3_nt: TGTGCCAGCAGCTTCGACCGACGCTCCTACGAGCAGTACTTC

clone_size: NA
v_call: TRBV12-3/TRBV12-4
d_call: NA
j_call: TRBJ1-4
cdr3_aa: CASSFSEKLFF
cdr3_nt: TGTGCCAGCAGTTTTAGCGAAAAACTGTTTTTT

clone_size: NA
v_call: TRBV13
d_call: NA
j_call: TRBJ1-6
cdr3_aa: CASSLGAGEDSPLHF
cdr3_nt: TGTGCCAGCAGCTTAGGGGCAGGGGAAGATTCACCCCTCCACTTT

clone_size: once
v_call: TRBV15
d_call: NA
j_call: TRBJ1-5
cdr3_aa: CATDLGPGANQPQHF
cdr3_nt: TGTGCCACCGATCTAGGTCCGGGGGCTAATCAGCCCCAGCATTTT

clone_size: NA
v_call: TRBV19
d_call: TRBD1
j_call: TRBJ1-2
cdr3_aa: CASSGRTGSANYGYTF
cdr3_nt: TGTGCCAGTAGTGGACGGACAGGGTCGGCAAACTATGGCTACACCTTC

clone_size: NA
v_call: TRBV7-2
d_call: TRBD1
j_call: TRBJ2-2
cdr3_aa: CASSWAGTGLDGELFF
cdr3_nt: TGTGCCAGCAGCTGGGCCGGGACAGGTCTCGACGGGGAGCTGTTTTTT

clone_size: NA
v_call: TRBV6-5
d_call: NA
j_call: TRBJ2-6
cdr3_aa: CASREASGANVLTF
cdr3_nt: TGTGCCAGCAGGGAAGCCTCTGGGGCCAACGTCCTGACTTTC

clone_size: NA
v_call: TRBV5-1
d_call: TRBD2
j_call: TRBJ2-5
cdr3_aa: CASSLSGGVRMGETQYF
cdr3_nt: TGCGCCAGCAGCTTAAGCGGGGGGGTTCGTATGGGGGAGACCCAGTACTTC

clone_size: NA
v_call: TRBV4-1
d_call: NA
j_call: TRBJ2-7
cdr3_aa: CASSQVPASGEQYF
cdr3_nt: TGCGCCAGCAGCCAAGTCCCGGCTTCTGGCGAGCAGTACTTC

clone_size: NA
v_call: TRBV12-3/TRBV12-4
d_call: TRBD2
j_call: TRBJ2-5
cdr3_aa: CASSPPGSGGGETQYF
cdr3_nt: TGTGCCAGCAGTCCTCCCGGGAGCGGGGGGGGAGAGACCCAGTACTTC

clone_size: NA
v_call: TRBV11-2
d_call: NA
j_call: TRBJ1-5
cdr3_aa: CASSLGRAQPQHF
cdr3_nt: TGTGCCAGCAGCTTGGGCAGGGCTCAGCCCCAGCATTTT

clone_size: NA
v_call: TRBV27
d_call: NA
j_call: TRBJ1-2
cdr3_aa: CASSPTGRNHYGYTF
cdr3_nt: TGTGCCAGCAGCCCAACCGGGCGAAACCACTATGGCTACACCTTC

clone_size: NA
v_call: TRBV15
d_call: TRBD2
j_call: TRBJ2-1
cdr3_aa: CAIRQRGDYNEQFF
cdr3_nt: TGTGCCATCAGGCAGCGGGGGGACTACAATGAGCAGTTCTTC

clone_size: NA
v_call: TRBV13
d_call: NA
j_call: TRBJ2-5
cdr3_aa: CASSLAPAGETQYF
cdr3_nt: TGTGCCAGCAGCTTAGCGCCGGCCGGGGAGACCCAGTACTTC